This record concerns one T cell receptor beta chain sequence. Original processing notes: Estimates of nucleated cell counts were drawn from the amplification of reference gene primers. Sequencing was performed with immunoSEQ multiplex PCR; in TCRdb, only in-frame clones are kept and a portion is missing. For V, J and clone size, that table is used; D and trimming come from the DNA. The sample consists of some 350,000 clones, around 90% of them appearing once. This specimen comes from a study of blood T cell repertoires in COVID-19. Trimming removed 5 bases from V and 7 bases from J, with 12 bases in between. The germline V gene has CDR1 KGHSH and CDR2 LQKENI. The length of the CDR3 is 13 residues.

The TCR comes from a man aged 25-45 years who had recovered from COVID-19. Sequenced material: PBMCs or T cells enriched from blood (not recorded which). The rearrangement uses TRBV18 and TRBJ2-1, with D possibly TRBD1 on 6 matching bases. CDR3 protein: CASSDSRGNEQFF. DNA for the CDR3: TGTGCCAGCTCAGACTCCAGGGGAAATGAGCAGTTCTTC.